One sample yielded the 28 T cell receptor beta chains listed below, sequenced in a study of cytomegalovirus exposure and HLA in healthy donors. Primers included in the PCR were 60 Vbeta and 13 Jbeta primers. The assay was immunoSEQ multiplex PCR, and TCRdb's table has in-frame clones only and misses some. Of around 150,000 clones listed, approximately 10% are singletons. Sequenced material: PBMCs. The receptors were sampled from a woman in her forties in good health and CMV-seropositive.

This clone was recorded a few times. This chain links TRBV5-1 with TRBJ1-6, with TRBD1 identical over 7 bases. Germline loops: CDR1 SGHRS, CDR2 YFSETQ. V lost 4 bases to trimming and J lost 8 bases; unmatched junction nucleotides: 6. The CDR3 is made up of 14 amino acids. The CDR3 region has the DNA TGCGCCAGCAGCCCCATAGGACAGGATTCACCCCTCCACTTT. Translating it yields CASSPIGQDSPLHF.

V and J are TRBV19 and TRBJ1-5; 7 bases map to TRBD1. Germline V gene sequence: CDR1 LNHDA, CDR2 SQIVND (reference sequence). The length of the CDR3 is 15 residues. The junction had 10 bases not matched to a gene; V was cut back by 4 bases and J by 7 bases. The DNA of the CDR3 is TGTGCCAGTAGTACCTCGACAGGGACGGGCCAGCCCCAGCATTTT. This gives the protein CASSTSTGTGQPQHF.

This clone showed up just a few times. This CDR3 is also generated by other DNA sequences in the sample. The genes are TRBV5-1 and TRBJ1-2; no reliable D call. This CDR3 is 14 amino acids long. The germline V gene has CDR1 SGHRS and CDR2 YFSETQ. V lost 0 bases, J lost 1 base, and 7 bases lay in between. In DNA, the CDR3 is TGCGCCAGCAGCTTGGCGGGAAGTAACTATGGCTACACCTTC. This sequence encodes CASSLAGSNYGYTF. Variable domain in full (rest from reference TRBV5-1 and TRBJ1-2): KAGVTQTPRYLIKTRGQQVTLSCSPISGHRSVSWYQQTPGQGLQFLFEYFSETQRNKGNFPGRFSGRQFSNSRSEMNVSTLELGDSALYLCASSLAGSNYGYTFGSGTRLTVV.

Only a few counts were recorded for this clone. The CDR3 sequence: CASRAGGTNEKLFF. The DNA for the CDR3 is TGTGCCAGCAGGGCAGGGGGAACTAATGAAAAACTGTTTTTT. The chain uses TRBV4-2 and TRBJ1-4; 7 bases align to TRBD1. With 6 bases clipped from V and 1 base from J, the junction kept 2 bases outside the gene matches. CDR1 and CDR2 (germline): LGHNA, YNFKEQ. CDR3 length: 14 amino acids.

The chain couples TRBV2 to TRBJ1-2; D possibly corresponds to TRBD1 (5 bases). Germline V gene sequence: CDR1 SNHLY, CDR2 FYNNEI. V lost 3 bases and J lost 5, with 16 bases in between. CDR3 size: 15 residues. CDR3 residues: CASSDTGGASYGYTF. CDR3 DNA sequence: TGTGCCAGCAGTGACACAGGCGGGGCTTCGTATGGCTACACCTTC.

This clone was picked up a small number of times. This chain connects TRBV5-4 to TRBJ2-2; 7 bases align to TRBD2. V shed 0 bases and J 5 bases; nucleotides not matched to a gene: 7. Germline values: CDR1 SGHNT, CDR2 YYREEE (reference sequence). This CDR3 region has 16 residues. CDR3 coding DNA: TGTGCCAGCAGCTTGGCCATAGGACTAGTAACCGGGGAGCTGTTTTTT. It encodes CASSLAIGLVTGELFF. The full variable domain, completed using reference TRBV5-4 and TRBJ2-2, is ETGVTQSPTHLIKTRGQQVTLRCSSQSGHNTVSWYQQALGQGPQFIFQYYREEENGRGNFPPRFSGLQFPNYSSELNVNALELDDSALYLCASSLAIGLVTGELFFGEGSRLTVL.

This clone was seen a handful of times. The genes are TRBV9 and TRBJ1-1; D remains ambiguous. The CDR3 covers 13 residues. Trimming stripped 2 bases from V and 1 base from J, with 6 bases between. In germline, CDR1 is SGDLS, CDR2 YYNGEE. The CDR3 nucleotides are TGTGCCAGCAGCGTTATGCGGAACACTGAAGCTTTCTTT. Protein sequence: CASSVMRNTEAFF. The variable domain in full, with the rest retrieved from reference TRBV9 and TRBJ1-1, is DSGVTQTPKHLITATGQRVTLRCSPRSGDLSVYWYQQSLDQGLQFLIQYYNGEERAKGNILERFSAQQFPDLHSELNLSSLELGDSALYFCASSVMRNTEAFFGQGTRLTVV.

The chain's CDR3 is CASSLVGRLGSYNEQFF. Here the CDR3 DNA reads TGTGCCAGCAGCTTAGTAGGCCGACTAGGCTCCTACAATGAGCAGTTCTTC. The V call is TRBV7-9, the J call TRBJ2-1; maybe TRBD2 (6 bases). Trimming cost V 1 base and J 0 bases, with 13 bases left between them. Looked up from germline, CDR1 is SEHNR and CDR2 is FQNEAQ (reference sequence). CDR3 length equals 17 residues.

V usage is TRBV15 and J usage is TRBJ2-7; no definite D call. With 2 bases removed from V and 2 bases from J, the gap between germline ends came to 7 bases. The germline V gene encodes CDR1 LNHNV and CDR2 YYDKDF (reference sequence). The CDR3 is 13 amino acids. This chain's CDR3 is CATSRTEPYEQYF. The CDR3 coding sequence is TGTGCCACCAGCAGAACAGAGCCCTACGAGCAGTACTTC.

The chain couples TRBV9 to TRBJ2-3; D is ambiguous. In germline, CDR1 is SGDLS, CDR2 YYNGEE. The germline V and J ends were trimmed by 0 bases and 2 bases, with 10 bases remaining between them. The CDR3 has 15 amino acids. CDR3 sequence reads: CASSVGRSNTDTQYF. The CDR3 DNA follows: TGTGCCAGCAGCGTAGGCAGGTCAAACACAGATACGCAGTATTTT.

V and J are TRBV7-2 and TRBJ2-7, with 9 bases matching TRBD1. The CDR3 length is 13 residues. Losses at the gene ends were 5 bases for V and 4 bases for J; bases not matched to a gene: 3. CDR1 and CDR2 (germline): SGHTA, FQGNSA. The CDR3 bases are TGTGCCAGCAGCGTCGACAGGGGGTACGAGCAGTACTTC. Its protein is CASSVDRGYEQYF.

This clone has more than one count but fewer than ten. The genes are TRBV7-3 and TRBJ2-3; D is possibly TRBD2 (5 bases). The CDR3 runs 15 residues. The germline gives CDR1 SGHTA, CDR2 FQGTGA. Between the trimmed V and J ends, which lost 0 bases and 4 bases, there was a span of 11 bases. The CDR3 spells CASSLTLTGADTQYF. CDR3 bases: TGTGCCAGCAGCTTAACGTTAACCGGGGCAGATACGCAGTATTTT. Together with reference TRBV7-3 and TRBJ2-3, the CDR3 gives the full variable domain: GAGVSQTPSNKVTEKGKYVELRCDPISGHTALYWYRQSLGQGPEFLIYFQGTGAADDSGLPNDRFFAVRPEGSVSTLKIQRTERGDSAVYLCASSLTLTGADTQYFGPGTRLTVL.

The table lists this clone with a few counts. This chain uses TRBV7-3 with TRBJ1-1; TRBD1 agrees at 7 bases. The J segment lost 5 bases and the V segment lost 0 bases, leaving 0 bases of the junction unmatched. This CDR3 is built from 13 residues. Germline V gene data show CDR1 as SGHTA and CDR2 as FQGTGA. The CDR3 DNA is TGTGCCAGCAGCTTAACCAGGGGGACTGAAGCTTTCTTT. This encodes CASSLTRGTEAFF.

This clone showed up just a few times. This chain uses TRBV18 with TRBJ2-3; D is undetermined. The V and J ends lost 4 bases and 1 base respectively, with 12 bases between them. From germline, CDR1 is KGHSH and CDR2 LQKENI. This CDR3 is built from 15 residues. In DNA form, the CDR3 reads TGTGCCAGCTCACGCGACGGTCTAGGCACAGATACGCAGTATTTT. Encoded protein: CASSRDGLGTDTQYF.

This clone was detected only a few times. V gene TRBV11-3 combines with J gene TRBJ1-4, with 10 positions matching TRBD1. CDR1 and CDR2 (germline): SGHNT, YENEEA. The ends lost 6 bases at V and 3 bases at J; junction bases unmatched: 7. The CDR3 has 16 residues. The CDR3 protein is CASSPGQGNANEKLFF. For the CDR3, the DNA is TGTGCCAGCAGTCCGGGACAGGGGAACGCTAATGAAAAACTGTTTTTT.

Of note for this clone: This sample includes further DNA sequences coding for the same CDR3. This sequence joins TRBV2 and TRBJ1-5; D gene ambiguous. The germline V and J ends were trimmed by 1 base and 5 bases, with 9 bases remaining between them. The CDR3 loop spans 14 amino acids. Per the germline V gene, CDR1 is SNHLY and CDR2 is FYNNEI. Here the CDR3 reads CASSEGRVDQPQHF. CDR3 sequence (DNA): TGTGCCAGCAGTGAAGGGAGGGTCGATCAGCCCCAGCATTTT.

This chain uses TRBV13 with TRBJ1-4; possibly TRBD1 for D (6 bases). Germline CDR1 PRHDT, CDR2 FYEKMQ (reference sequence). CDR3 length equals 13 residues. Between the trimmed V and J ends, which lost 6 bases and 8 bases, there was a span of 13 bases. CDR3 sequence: CASRRGQLEKLFF. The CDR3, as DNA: TGTGCCAGCAGGCGAGGACAGTTGGAAAAACTGTTTTTT.

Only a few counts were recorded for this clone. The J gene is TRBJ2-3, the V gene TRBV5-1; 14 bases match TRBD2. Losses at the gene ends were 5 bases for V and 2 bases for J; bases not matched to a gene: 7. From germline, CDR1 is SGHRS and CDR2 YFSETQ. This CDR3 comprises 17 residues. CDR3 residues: CASRGLAGDPTTDTQYF. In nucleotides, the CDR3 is TGCGCCAGCAGGGGACTAGCGGGGGACCCGACCACAGATACGCAGTATTTT. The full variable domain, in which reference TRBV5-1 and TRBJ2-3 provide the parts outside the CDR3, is KAGVTQTPRYLIKTRGQQVTLSCSPISGHRSVSWYQQTPGQGLQFLFEYFSETQRNKGNFPGRFSGRQFSNSRSEMNVSTLELGDSALYLCASRGLAGDPTTDTQYFGPGTRLTVL.

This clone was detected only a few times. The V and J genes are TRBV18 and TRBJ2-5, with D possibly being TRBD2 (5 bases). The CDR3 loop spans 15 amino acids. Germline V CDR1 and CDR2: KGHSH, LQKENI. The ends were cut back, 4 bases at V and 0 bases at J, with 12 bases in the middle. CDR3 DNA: TGTGCCAGCTCACTGCTAGCCTCGTACCAAGAGACCCAGTACTTC. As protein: CASSLLASYQETQYF.

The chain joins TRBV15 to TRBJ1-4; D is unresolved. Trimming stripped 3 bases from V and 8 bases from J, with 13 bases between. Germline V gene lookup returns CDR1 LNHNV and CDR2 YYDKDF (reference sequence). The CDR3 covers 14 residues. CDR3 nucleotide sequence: TGTGCCACCAGCAGGGAGGGAGGCGCAGAAAAACTGTTTTTT. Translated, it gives CATSREGGAEKLFF.

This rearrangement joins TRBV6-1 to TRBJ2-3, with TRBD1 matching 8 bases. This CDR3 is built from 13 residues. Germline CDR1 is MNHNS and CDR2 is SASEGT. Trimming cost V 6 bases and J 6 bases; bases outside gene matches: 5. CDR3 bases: TGTGCCAGCAGGGGACAGGTATGGGATACGCAGTATTTT. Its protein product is CASRGQVWDTQYF.

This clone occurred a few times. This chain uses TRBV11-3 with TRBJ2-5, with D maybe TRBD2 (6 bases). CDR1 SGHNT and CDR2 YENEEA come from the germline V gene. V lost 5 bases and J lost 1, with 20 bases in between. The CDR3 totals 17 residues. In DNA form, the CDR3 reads TGTGCCAGCAGCCCAATTAGCGTGGAGGGACCCCAAGAGACCCAGTACTTC. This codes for CASSPISVEGPQETQYF.

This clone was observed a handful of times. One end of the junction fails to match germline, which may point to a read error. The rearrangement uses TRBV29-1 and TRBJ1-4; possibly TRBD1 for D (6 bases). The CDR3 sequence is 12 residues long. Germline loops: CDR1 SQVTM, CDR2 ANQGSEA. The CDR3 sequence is CSGTNGGRVEIF. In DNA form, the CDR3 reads TGCAGCGGAACCAATGGGGGCAGGGTCGAAATTTTT.

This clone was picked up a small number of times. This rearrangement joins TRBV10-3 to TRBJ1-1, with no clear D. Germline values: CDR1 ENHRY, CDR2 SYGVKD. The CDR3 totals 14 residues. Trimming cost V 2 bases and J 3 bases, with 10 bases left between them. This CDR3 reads CAISERQDYTEAFF. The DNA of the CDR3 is TGTGCCATCAGTGAGCGGCAGGACTACACTGAAGCTTTCTTT.

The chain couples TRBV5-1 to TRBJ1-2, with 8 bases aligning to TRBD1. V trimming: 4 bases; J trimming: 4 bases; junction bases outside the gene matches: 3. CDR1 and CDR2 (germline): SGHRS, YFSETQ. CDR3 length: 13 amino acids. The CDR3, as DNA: TGCGCCAGCAGCCAAGGGACAGGCTATGGCTACACCTTC. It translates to CASSQGTGYGYTF. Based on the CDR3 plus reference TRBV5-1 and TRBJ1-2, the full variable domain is KAGVTQTPRYLIKTRGQQVTLSCSPISGHRSVSWYQQTPGQGLQFLFEYFSETQRNKGNFPGRFSGRQFSNSRSEMNVSTLELGDSALYLCASSQGTGYGYTFGSGTRLTVV.

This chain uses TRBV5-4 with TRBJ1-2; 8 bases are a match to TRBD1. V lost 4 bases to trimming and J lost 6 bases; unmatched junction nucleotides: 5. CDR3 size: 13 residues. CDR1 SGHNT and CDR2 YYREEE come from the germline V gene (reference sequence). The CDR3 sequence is CASSADRVHGYTF. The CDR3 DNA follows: TGTGCCAGCAGCGCGGACAGGGTACATGGCTACACCTTC.

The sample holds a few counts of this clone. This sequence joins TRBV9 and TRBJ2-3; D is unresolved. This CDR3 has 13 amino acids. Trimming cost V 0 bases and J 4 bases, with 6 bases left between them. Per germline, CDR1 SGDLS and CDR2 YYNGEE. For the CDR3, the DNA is TGTGCCAGCAGCGTAGTTCCCGCAGATACGCAGTATTTT. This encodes CASSVVPADTQYF.

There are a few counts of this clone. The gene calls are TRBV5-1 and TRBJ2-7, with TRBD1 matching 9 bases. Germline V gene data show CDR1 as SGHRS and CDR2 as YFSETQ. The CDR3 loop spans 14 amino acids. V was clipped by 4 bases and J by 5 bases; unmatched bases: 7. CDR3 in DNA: TGCGCCAGCAGCACCGGGACAGGGTTCCACGAGCAGTACTTC. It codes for CASSTGTGFHEQYF.